What follows describes a single TCR beta chain. Its antigen is as yet unknown. PCR used 60 Vbeta primers and 13 Jbeta primers. Profiling relied on immunoSEQ multiplex PCR, and the TCRdb table lists in-frame clones only, not all of them. The top ten clones hold roughly 6.7% of a sample with some 120,000 clones, around 83% of them seen once. The CDR3 covers 14 residues. Trimming cost V 6 bases and J 4 bases; bases outside gene matches: 6. Germline loops: CDR1 MNHNS, CDR2 SASEGT. This record comes from a study of cytomegalovirus exposure and HLA in healthy donors. Study observations and caveats: Accurate predictions that matched the HLA-A and HLA-B alleles of most subjects were reportedly made from TCR beta sequences. Most TCR sequences were uncommon, yet certain public TCRs appeared in many donors.

Input material: PBMCs. The rearrangement links TRBV6-1 to TRBJ1-5; 7 bases match TRBD1. This sequence originates from a woman aged 25-40 years in good health and CMV-seropositive. Written as DNA, the CDR3 is TGTGCCAGCAGCGAGACAGGGTTTAATCAGCCCCAGCATTTT. It codes for CASSETGFNQPQHF.